Listed below are T cell receptor beta chains from one sample, sequenced in a study of blood T cell repertoires in COVID-19. Repertoires were generated with immunoSEQ multiplex PCR, while TCRdb's copy carries only in-frame clones and drops some. The data show a few hundred thousand clones, roughly 86% seen once. Sequencing was done on a sample of PBMCs or T cells enriched from blood (not recorded which). Source of these receptors: a woman in her fifties or sixties who had been exposed to COVID-19. Both conserved end residues are part of each CDR3.

j_gene | v_gene | CDR3aa
TRBJ1-1 | TRBV14 | CATRDRVWNEAFF
TRBJ1-3 | TRBV3-1/TRBV3-2 | CASSPTFPGQFGNTIYF
TRBJ1-2 | TRBV28 | CASSLTTSPYGYTF
TRBJ1-3 | TRBV28 | CASSFVSRGLVSGNTIYF
TRBJ2-3 | TRBV5-1 | CASSPQTGSGDTQYF
TRBJ2-1 | TRBV4-2 | CASSSGLAGGRGNEQFF
TRBJ2-7 | TRBV5-1 | CASSLAWTGTFYEQYF
TRBJ1-2 | TRBV10-3 | CAISEGSITIYGYTF
TRBJ1-1 | TRBV2 | CASSEWGDTEAFF
TRBJ2-7 | TRBV4-2 | CASSQDGMGQGAIYEQYF
TRBJ2-3 | TRBV27 | CASSFWGGTDTQYF
TRBJ2-7 | TRBV6-6 | CASSPFAWTGPKQEQYF
TRBJ1-6 | TRBV19 | CASSTRHGGADSPLHF
TRBJ2-3 | TRBV5-4 | CASSLTGGPTDTQYF
TRBJ1-2 | TRBV19 | CASSTGQGVVGYTF
TRBJ2-1 | TRBV23-1 | CASSDLTGQDNNEQFF
TRBJ1-4 | TRBV11-2 | CASSSRIQGGSEKLFF
TRBJ2-3 | TRBV19 | CASTSDRGTQYF
TRBJ1-2 | TRBV4-2 | CASSQGGGGYGYTF
TRBJ1-1 | TRBV3-1/TRBV3-2 | CASSPHPGGVNTEAFF
TRBJ2-1 | TRBV7-2 | CASSLVSGNNEQFF
TRBJ2-1 | TRBV5-4 | CASSGLVGLAYNEQFF
TRBJ2-1 | TRBV7-9 | CASSLTGGSYNEQFF
TRBJ2-1 | TRBV5-1 | CASSRGLAGINFNEQFF
TRBJ1-2 | TRBV19 | CASSRQGPNYGYTF
TRBJ1-3 | TRBV5-1 | CASSLAGASSGNTIYF
TRBJ2-6 | TRBV3-1/TRBV3-2 | CASSPTGTGGGSGANVLTF
TRBJ1-5 | TRBV28 | CASSSRTDYSNQPQHF
TRBJ1-5 | TRBV2 | CASSGQGSYSNQPQHF
TRBJ1-3 | TRBV7-8 | CASSLQGAGGNTIYF
TRBJ1-4 | TRBV5-1 | CASSLGRGEKLFF
TRBJ1-2 | TRBV5-1 | CASSSGQENYGYTF
TRBJ2-1 | TRBV4-1 | CASSQENGGAYNEQFF
TRBJ2-7 | TRBV10-3 | CAISEELAGISEQYF
TRBJ2-3 | TRBV7-9 | CASSQTGGTDTQYF
TRBJ1-1 | TRBV28 | CASSSPTGGYTEAFF
TRBJ2-7 | TRBV18 | CASSVDIYEQYF
TRBJ2-7 | TRBV5-6 | CASSGPGQRSSYEQYF
TRBJ1-5 | TRBV24-1 | CATSDAGTNSNQPQHF
TRBJ2-7 | TRBV10-3 | CAIRTGNFAEQYF
TRBJ2-3 | TRBV4-1 | CASSQGRGLAGPTDTQYF
TRBJ1-3 | TRBV7-9 | CASSPLGDIGNTIYF
TRBJ1-2 | TRBV9 | CASSVGGGDYGYTF
TRBJ2-1 | TRBV5-5 | CASSLGLAATNNEQFF
TRBJ1-1 | TRBV19 | CASKTGSTEAFF
TRBJ2-1 | TRBV3-1/TRBV3-2 | CASRQGSYNEQFF
TRBJ2-1 | TRBV19 | CASSVTGGGSYNEQFF